The 18 T cell receptor beta chains listed next were all sequenced from one sample in a study of OX40 agonist ivuxolimab in advanced cancers. Produced via immunoSEQ multiplex PCR; TCRdb's table is partial and in-frame only. The profile shows about 67,000 clones, 87% of them singletons. Sequences were derived from CD4+ or CD8+ T cells sorted from blood, sampled in a trial of the OX40 agonist ivuxolimab. Source of these receptors: an adult with an advanced solid tumor such as melanoma, head and neck, liver or kidney cancer.

The chain carries TRBV6-6 and TRBJ1-1; possible D gene TRBD1, 5 bases. The germline V gene has CDR1 MNHNY and CDR2 SVGAGI (reference sequence). V gave up 2 bases and J gave up 2 bases, with 6 bases separating them. The CDR3 totals 13 residues. CDR3 bases: TGTGCCAGCAGTTACGGGGGAAACACTGAAGCTTTCTTT. Amino acids: CASSYGGNTEAFF.

The chain uses TRBV5-1 and TRBJ1-2, with D possibly matching TRBD1 (5 bases). V lost 4 bases and J 6 bases, leaving 13 bases between the germline ends. This CDR3 has 13 amino acids. CDR1 and CDR2 from the germline V gene are SGHRS and YFSETQ. CDR3 DNA sequence: TGCGCCAGCAGCGGGGAAGGGGTGGATGGCTACACCTTC. Its translation is CASSGEGVDGYTF.

The chain carries TRBV5-1 and TRBJ2-5, with D uncertain. V was trimmed by 4 bases and J by 5 bases, leaving 18 bases between them. Looked up from germline, CDR1 is SGHRS and CDR2 is YFSETQ. CDR3 length equals 15 residues. The CDR3 coding sequence is TGCGCCAGCAGCAAAGAGTTAGGGTTGGGGGAGACCCAGTACTTC. Translation gives CASSKELGLGETQYF.

The V gene is TRBV5-4, the J gene TRBJ2-7; 11 positions agree with TRBD1. Germline V gene lookup returns CDR1 SGHNT and CDR2 YYREEE (reference sequence). V was clipped by 3 bases and J by 4 bases; unmatched bases: 3. CDR3 length: 14 amino acids. CDR3 region: CASSSGQGGYEQYF. The CDR3 DNA reads as TGTGCCAGCAGCTCGGGACAGGGGGGATACGAGCAGTACTTC.

The rearrangement uses TRBV5-1 and TRBJ2-7; 10 nucleotides agree with TRBD2. This CDR3 comprises 15 residues. V shed 0 bases, J shed 4 bases, and the junction held 4 bases outside the gene matches. Germline CDR1 is SGHRS and CDR2 is YFSETQ. CDR3 region: CASSLGSSGSYEQYF. CDR3 DNA: TGCGCCAGCAGCTTGGGATCTAGCGGGAGTTACGAGCAGTACTTC.

The rearrangement uses TRBV6-1 and TRBJ1-6; no definite D call. The CDR3 consists of 15 residues. Looked up from germline, CDR1 is MNHNS and CDR2 is SASEGT. Trimming shortened V by 6 bases and J by 6 bases, and 15 bases separated the two germline ends. Here the CDR3 DNA reads TGTGCCAGCAGCCAAGACGGGCTGAGTAATTCACCCCTCCACTTT. This encodes CASSQDGLSNSPLHF.

CDR3: CASSYRGNQPQHF. The DNA of the CDR3 is TGTGCCAGCAGTTATAGGGGGAATCAGCCCCAGCATTTT. V gene TRBV6-5 combines with J gene TRBJ1-5; the D gene is possibly TRBD1 (6 bases). This CDR3 spans 13 amino acids. The germline V and J ends were trimmed by 3 bases and 4 bases, with 7 bases remaining between them. Per germline, CDR1 MNHEY and CDR2 SVGAGI.

This clone was observed a few times. The V and J genes are TRBV7-8 and TRBJ1-2; TRBD1 is a possible D gene (6 bases). The CDR3 sequence is 16 residues long. Germline-derived CDR1 and CDR2 are SGHVS and FQNEAQ. Trimming cost V 5 bases and J 7 bases, with 23 bases left between them. CDR3 in amino acids: CASSPGGGGGQRGYTF. The CDR3, as DNA: TGTGCCAGCAGCCCTGGCGGAGGGGGGGGGCAACGTGGCTACACCTTC.

V gene TRBV7-9 combines with J gene TRBJ2-1; 11 positions agree with TRBD2. V trimming: 6 bases; J trimming: 15 bases; junction bases outside the gene matches: 4. Germline values: CDR1 SEHNR, CDR2 FQNEAQ (reference sequence). The CDR3 sequence is 11 residues long. The CDR3 DNA follows: TGTGCCAGCAGTATACTAGCGGGAGTGTTCTTC. It specifies CASSILAGVFF.

As DNA, the CDR3 is TGCGCCAGCAGCCCCGGAACAGGGGGATATGGCTACACCTTC. Its translation: CASSPGTGGYGYTF. The chain recombines TRBV4-1 with TRBJ1-2, with 8 bases matching TRBD1. V was clipped by 4 bases and J by 5 bases; unmatched bases: 6. The length of the CDR3 is 14 residues. Germline CDR1 and CDR2: MGHRA and YSYEKL.

The chain combines TRBV6-6 with TRBJ1-2; D ambiguous. This CDR3 comprises 14 residues. Germline V lookup: CDR1 MNHNY, CDR2 SVGAGI (reference sequence). Trimming took 0 bases from V and 6 from J, leaving 11 bases between them. The CDR3 nucleotides are TGTGCCAGCAGTTACTCGGTGGGAATTGATGGCTACACCTTC. Translation: CASSYSVGIDGYTF.

The rearrangement uses TRBV5-6 and TRBJ1-5; the D is unclear. V was trimmed by 0 bases and J by 11 bases, leaving 12 bases between them. Germline CDR1 and CDR2: SGHDT and YYEEEE. The CDR3 is made up of 13 amino acids. CDR3 residues: CASSLGQPGAQHF. Written as DNA, the CDR3 is TGTGCCAGCAGCTTGGGCCAGCCCGGGGCCCAGCATTTT.

This sequence joins TRBV6-6 and TRBJ1-6; 7 positions match TRBD1. Germline CDR1 MNHNY, CDR2 SVGAGI (reference sequence). The CDR3 totals 15 residues. J lost 0 bases, V lost 6 bases, and 2 bases had no gene match. DNA of the CDR3: TGTGCCAGCAGCGGGGACAGCTCCTATAATTCACCCCTCCACTTT. Its translation is CASSGDSSYNSPLHF.

V gene TRBV4-3 combines with J gene TRBJ2-2; TRBD2 aligns across 11 bases. Germline V gene lookup returns CDR1 LGHNA and CDR2 YSLEER. The J segment lost 5 bases and the V segment lost 5 bases, leaving 4 bases of the junction unmatched. The CDR3 sequence is 15 residues long. The CDR3 DNA sequence: TGCGCCAGCAGCGATCGACTAGCGGGGACCGGGGAGCTGTTTTTT. This gives the protein CASSDRLAGTGELFF.

This clone was counted between two and nine times. The chain links TRBV2 to TRBJ1-5; 10 nucleotides agree with TRBD1. The V gene's germline CDR1 is SNHLY and CDR2 FYNNEI. This CDR3 comprises 14 residues. V was pared by 7 bases and J by 4 bases, with 4 bases of the junction left unmatched. In DNA form, the CDR3 reads TGTGCCAGCAAAGGGACAGGGGTAAATCAGCCCCAGCATTTT. It encodes CASKGTGVNQPQHF.

The rearrangement uses TRBV11-1 and TRBJ2-3; D is undetermined. The V gene lost 1 base and the J gene lost 5 bases, with 4 bases spanning the gap. From germline, CDR1 is SGHAT and CDR2 FQDESV (reference sequence). The CDR3 spans 12 residues. The CDR3 here is CASSLDRDTQYF. The CDR3 region has the DNA TGTGCCAGCAGCTTAGACCGAGATACGCAGTATTTT.

This clone was counted between two and nine times. The rearrangement uses TRBV4-3 and TRBJ1-2; 10 nucleotides match TRBD1. Germline V lookup: CDR1 LGHNA, CDR2 YSLEER. J lost 7 bases, V lost 0 bases, and 8 bases had no gene match. There are 16 residues in the CDR3. The DNA for the CDR3 is TGCGCCAGCAGCCAAGACTACCACGGGACAGGGGTTGGCTACACCTTC. This gives the protein CASSQDYHGTGVGYTF.

This sequence joins TRBV28 and TRBJ1-4; the match to TRBD1 covers 7 bases. This CDR3 comprises 15 residues. Germline V gene sequence: CDR1 MDHEN, CDR2 SYDVKM. Trimming took 4 bases from V and 3 from J; bases not matched to a gene: 5. The CDR3 sequence: CASSSPGQPNEKLFF. The CDR3 nucleotides read TGTGCCAGCAGTTCCCCGGGACAGCCTAATGAAAAACTGTTTTTT.